This entry features one T cell receptor (beta chain) sequence. The antigen remains unidentified. The source of the sample is a study of shared clonotypes between healthy human individuals. Notes on the study in general: Limitation of the genetic and exposure-history diversity represented came from the few donors. Large depth notwithstanding, sorted-subset sequencing proved incomplete by rarefaction.

The CDR3 runs to 14 residues. The V segment lost 3 bases and the J segment 4 bases; nucleotides outside the gene matches: 6. The germline V gene encodes CDR1 MDHEN and CDR2 SYDVKM. Assay execution proceeded at the deep level. TCRdb keeps only in-frame clones here, not all; method: immunoSEQ multiplex PCR. The repertoire holds roughly 1,500,000 clones, with around 98% as singletons. The gene calls are TRBV28 and TRBJ2-7; 7 bases are shared with TRBD1. Sequencing was carried out using naive CD4+ T cells sorted from blood. The sample's subset: CD45RA+ positively selected. The sequence came from a man aged 25 to 40 in good health. The CDR3 protein is CASSFSDRAYEQYF. CDR3 coding DNA: TGTGCCAGCAGTTTTTCCGACAGGGCGTACGAGCAGTACTTC. The full variable domain, completed using reference TRBV28 and TRBJ2-7, is DVKVTQSSRYLVKRTGEKVFLECVQDMDHENMFWYRQDPGLGLRLIYFSYDVKMKEKGDIPEGYSVSREKKERFSLILESASTNQTSMYLCASSFSDRAYEQYFGPGTRLTVT.